The present entry profiles one T cell receptor (beta chain) with its context. Antigen: not known. Using immunoSEQ multiplex PCR, the repertoire was profiled, and TCRdb retains in-frame clones only, with some absent. The profile shows some 150,000 clones, around 88% of them singletons. The record originates from a study of T cell responses to AZD1222 COVID-19 vaccine. Study details: Pooled samples include second doses given at about 4 or 12 weeks.

The V end was cut by 0 bases, the J end by 4 bases, with 10 bases between. The CDR3 loop spans 14 amino acids. Germline V gene sequence: CDR1 SGHKS, CDR2 YYEKEE (reference sequence). Study-level findings and limits: As reported, nearly half of all spike-specific TCRs target variant regions that are unmutated. At baseline, just six AZD1222 recipients tested seropositive. Most donors were white British and more were female, and clonal diversity was possibly underestimated.

The sample here was peripheral blood, taken on day 0 of AZD1222 vaccination. This rearrangement joins TRBV5-5 to TRBJ1-1, with D maybe TRBD1 (5 bases). This receptor was taken from an adult in good health. This CDR3 is CASSLEAGSTEAFF. CDR3 sequence (DNA): TGTGCCAGCAGCTTGGAGGCAGGGAGCACTGAAGCTTTCTTT.